This is a list of T cell receptor beta chains from one sample in a study of blood T cell repertoires in COVID-19. Repertoires were generated with immunoSEQ multiplex PCR, while TCRdb's copy carries only in-frame clones and drops some. In the table there are some 50,000 clones, roughly nine tenths of which are singletons. The sample comprised peripheral blood. These receptors were taken from a woman aged 70-85 years with active COVID-19. Both conserved end residues are part of each CDR3. A D gene is named only where the DNA matches it firmly. The size entry is marked missing in some rows and otherwise reads once, few, many or a size class.

v_call	d_call	j_call	clone_size	cdr3_aa	cdr3_nt
TRBV7-7	TRBD2	TRBJ2-1	.	CASSLSGSLNNEQFF	TGTGCCAGCAGCTTGAGCGGGAGTCTAAACAATGAGCAGTTCTTC
TRBV5-1	.	TRBJ2-7	.	CASSLKAGSEQYF	TGCGCCAGCAGCTTGAAGGCAGGGTCTGAGCAGTACTTC
TRBV28	.	TRBJ1-2	.	CASSLGGDYGYTF	TGTGCCAGCAGTTTAGGAGGGGACTATGGCTACACCTTC
TRBV27	.	TRBJ2-5	.	CASSSIYKDFRETQYF	TGTGCCAGCAGTTCCATCTATAAAGATTTCCGAGAGACCCAGTACTTC
TRBV19	TRBD1	TRBJ1-2	.	CASSIGTGGWYTF	TGTGCCAGTAGTATCGGCACAGGGGGGTGGTACACCTTC
TRBV9	.	TRBJ2-5	.	CASSVVGGETQYF	TGTGCCAGCAGCGTAGTAGGCGGGGAGACCCAGTACTTC
TRBV24-1	.	TRBJ2-1	once	CATSAERSSYNEQFF	TGTGCCACCAGTGCGGAACGGAGCTCCTACAATGAGCAGTTCTTC
TRBV7-6	TRBD2	TRBJ2-7	.	CASSSPAGGSYEQYF	TGTGCCAGCAGCTCCCCGGCGGGAGGTTCCTACGAGCAGTACTTC
TRBV4-1	TRBD1	TRBJ1-5	.	CASSQDIGQVYSNQPQHF	TGCGCCAGCAGCCAAGATATCGGACAGGTCTATAGCAATCAGCCCCAGCATTTT
TRBV7-6	TRBD2	TRBJ2-1	.	CASSLGGLAGYNEQFF	TGTGCCAGCAGCTTAGGAGGACTAGCGGGTTACAATGAGCAGTTCTTC
TRBV3-1/TRBV3-2	.	TRBJ1-1	.	CASSPGQSNTEAFF	TGTGCCAGCAGCCCAGGACAGTCGAACACTGAAGCTTTCTTT
TRBV18	TRBD1	TRBJ1-4	.	CASSPSGTGGEKLFF	TGTGCCAGCTCACCTTCGGGGACAGGGGGTGAAAAACTGTTTTTT
TRBV30	TRBD1	TRBJ2-7	.	CAWRTFGQGDLYEQYF	TGTGCCTGGAGAACCTTCGGACAGGGGGATTTATACGAGCAGTACTTC
TRBV5-1	TRBD1	TRBJ1-1	.	CASSFGTGQRRATEAFF	TGCGCCAGCAGCTTCGGGACAGGACAACGTCGAGCCACTGAAGCTTTCTTT
TRBV5-1	.	TRBJ1-1	.	CASSLQGSNTEAFF	TGCGCCAGCAGTCTTCAGGGGTCCAACACTGAAGCTTTCTTT
TRBV2	.	TRBJ1-3	.	CATLGTNSGNTIYF	TGTGCCACCCTAGGGACTAACTCTGGAAACACCATATATTTT
TRBV28	.	TRBJ2-1	.	CASIKGGASSYNEQFF	TGTGCCAGCATTAAGGGGGGGGCCAGCTCCTACAATGAGCAGTTCTTC
TRBV2	TRBD2	TRBJ2-7	.	CASSEIGGRAYEQYF	TGTGCCAGCAGTGAAATCGGCGGGAGGGCTTACGAGCAGTACTTC
TRBV28	.	TRBJ1-2	.	CASTPPVSGGYTF	TGTGCCAGCACCCCACCCGTCAGTGGCGGCTACACCTTC
TRBV28	.	TRBJ1-1	.	CASSLDRNTEAFF	TGTGCCAGCAGTTTGGACAGAAATACTGAAGCTTTCTTT